This TCR beta chain is drawn from a study of metastatic and nonmetastatic thyroid tumors. TCRdb called clones again from the PCR reads with MiXCR. The repertoire includes over 30,000 clones, about 15% of them detected once, and around a fifth sits in the top ten. The entire patient cohort was treatment-naive prior to thyroid surgery. At least ten counts were recorded for this clone. The length of the CDR3 is 15 residues. The germline V gene has CDR1 SGHKS and CDR2 YYEKEE (reference sequence). The trim removed 4 bases at V and 1 base at J, leaving 6 bases unmatched. The sequenced sample consisted of blood. J is TRBJ2-3 and V is TRBV5-5; 7 bases line up with TRBD1. This clonotype originated in a male donor with papillary thyroid cancer or a benign thyroid nodule (not recorded which). Some clones in this sample may be carry-over from other donors' samples. As DNA, the CDR3 is TGTGCCAGCAGCACCTACAGGGGCCGCACAGATACGCAGTATTTT. Translation gives CASSTYRGRTDTQYF.